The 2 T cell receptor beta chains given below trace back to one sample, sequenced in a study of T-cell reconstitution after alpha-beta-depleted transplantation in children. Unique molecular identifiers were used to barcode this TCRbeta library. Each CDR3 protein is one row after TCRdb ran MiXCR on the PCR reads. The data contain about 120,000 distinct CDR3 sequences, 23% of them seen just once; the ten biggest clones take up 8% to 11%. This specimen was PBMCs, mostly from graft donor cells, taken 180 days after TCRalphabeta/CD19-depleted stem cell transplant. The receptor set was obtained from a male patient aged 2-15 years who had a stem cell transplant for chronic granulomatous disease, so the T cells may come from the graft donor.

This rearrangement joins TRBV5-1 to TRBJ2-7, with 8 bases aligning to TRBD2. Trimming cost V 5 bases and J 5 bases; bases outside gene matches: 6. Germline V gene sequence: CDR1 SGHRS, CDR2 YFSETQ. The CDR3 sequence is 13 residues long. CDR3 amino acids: CASRSGGADEQYF. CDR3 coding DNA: TGCGCCAGCAGGAGCGGGGGCGCGGACGAGCAGTACTTC.

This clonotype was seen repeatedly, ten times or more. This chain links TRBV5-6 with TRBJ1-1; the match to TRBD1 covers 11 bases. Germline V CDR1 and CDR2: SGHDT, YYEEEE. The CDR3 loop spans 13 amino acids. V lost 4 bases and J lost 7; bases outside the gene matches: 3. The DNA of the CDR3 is TGTGCCAGCAGCCGGACAGGGGGCGGTGAAGCTTTCTTT. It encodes CASSRTGGGEAFF.